A selection of T cell receptor beta chains follows, all from one sample in a study of control samples from healthy donors and cancer patients. Only in-frame clones appear in the TCRdb table, and some are missing; sequencing was by immunoSEQ multiplex PCR. There are about 160,000 clones in the sample; about 90% occur only once, and 9.5% to 15% lies in the top ten. The sequenced sample was blood. These receptors were obtained from a man under 40 in good health. Each CDR3 is given with its conserved first and last residue. D genes are given only for firm matches. Clone size is not always given. Where it is, it says once, few, many or a class for expanded clones.

CDR3 length	D gene	V gene	J gene	clone size	CDR3 protein	CDR3 DNA
14	-	TRBV19	TRBJ2-7	-	CASSYRARPYEQYF	TGTGCCAGTAGTTATAGGGCCAGACCCTACGAGCAGTACTTC
16	TRBD2	TRBV5-6	TRBJ2-5	-	CASSLVGLAGEETQYF	TGTGCCAGCAGCTTGGTCGGACTAGCGGGGGAGGAGACCCAGTACTTC
16	TRBD2	TRBV7-8	TRBJ2-5	-	CATTAPGLAFVGTQYF	TGTGCCACCACGGCTCCGGGACTAGCTTTTGTAGGGACCCAGTACTTC
16	-	TRBV18	TRBJ2-5	-	CASSPSVITMRETQYF	TGTGCCAGCTCACCAAGTGTTATAACGATGCGGGAGACCCAGTACTTC
14	TRBD1	TRBV6-5	TRBJ1-2	-	CASSYYRGPNGYTF	TGTGCCAGCAGTTACTACAGGGGGCCTAATGGCTACACCTTC
15	-	TRBV4-1	TRBJ1-3	-	CASSRVFPSGNTIYF	TGCGCCAGCAGCCGTGTGTTCCCTTCTGGAAACACCATATATTTT
14	-	TRBV2	TRBJ2-3	-	CASSAGKGTDTQYF	TGTGCCAGCAGTGCGGGAAAGGGCACAGATACGCAGTATTTT
17	TRBD1	TRBV28	TRBJ1-5	-	CASSGRGTGARNQPQHF	TGTGCCAGCAGTGGCCGAGGGACAGGGGCTCGCAATCAGCCCCAGCATTTT
15	TRBD1	TRBV5-1	TRBJ1-5	-	CASSRGQVTIPAQHF	TGCGCCAGCAGCCGGGGACAGGTAACAATTCCGGCCCAGCATTTT
17	-	TRBV4-1	TRBJ2-3	-	CASSLRTQGRNTDTQYF	TGCGCCAGCAGCCTTAGAACGCAGGGGCGCAATACAGATACGCAGTATTTT
15	TRBD1	TRBV19	TRBJ2-1	-	CASSFGQGSYNEQFF	TGTGCCAGTAGTTTCGGACAGGGCTCCTACAATGAGCAGTTCTTC
16	-	TRBV7-2	TRBJ2-3	-	CASSPVGSIRTDTQYF	TGTGCCAGCAGCCCGGTTGGATCCATTCGCACAGATACGCAGTATTTT
16	-	TRBV27	TRBJ2-3	once	CASSPRRSISTDTQYF	TGTGCCAGCAGTCCACGACGGAGTATAAGCACAGATACGCAGTATTTT
13	-	TRBV15	TRBJ2-1	-	CATSRVRYNEQFF	TGTGCCACCAGTCGTGTACGGTACAATGAGCAGTTCTTC
15	-	TRBV5-4	TRBJ1-1	-	CASSLGGSLNTEAFF	TGTGCCAGCAGCTTGGGAGGCAGTTTGAACACTGAAGCTTTCTTT
11	-	TRBV5-4	TRBJ2-1	-	CASRSTREQFF	TGTGCCAGCAGATCTACAAGGGAGCAGTTCTTC
14	-	TRBV18	TRBJ1-1	-	CASSQSGMNTEAFF	TGTGCCAGCTCACAGTCCGGGATGAACACTGAAGCTTTCTTT